Following are 30 T cell receptor beta chains from one sample sequenced in a study of cytomegalovirus exposure and HLA in healthy donors. Sequencing was performed with immunoSEQ multiplex PCR; in TCRdb, only in-frame clones are kept and a portion is missing. This table holds roughly 77,000 clones, 95% found once. The specimen sequenced was PBMCs. The receptors were sampled from a woman aged 18-29 years in good health and CMV-seronegative.

This rearrangement joins TRBV28 to TRBJ2-1; 14 bases are a match to TRBD2. The V gene end was trimmed by 4 bases and the J gene end by 1 base; junction bases not matched to a gene: 9. The CDR3 is made up of 19 amino acids. Germline values: CDR1 MDHEN, CDR2 SYDVKM. CDR3 residues: CASSSPGLAGATSYNEQFF. The CDR3 bases are TGTGCCAGCAGTTCGCCGGGACTAGCGGGAGCAACGTCCTACAATGAGCAGTTCTTC.

This clone occurred once. J is TRBJ2-7 and V is TRBV7-9, with 12 bases matching TRBD2. Germline V gives CDR1 SEHNR, CDR2 FQNEAQ (reference sequence). J gave up 6 bases and V 6 bases, and 3 bases lay outside the gene matches. CDR3 length equals 13 residues. CDR3 sequence: CASSALAGGEQYF. The CDR3 bases are TGTGCCAGCAGTGCACTAGCGGGGGGCGAGCAGTACTTC.

The rearrangement links TRBV19 to TRBJ1-2, with 9 bases that match TRBD1. Unmatched junction bases numbered 2, after V lost 4 bases and J lost 2 bases. The CDR3 is 14 amino acids. Germline CDR1 and CDR2: LNHDA and SQIVND (reference sequence). CDR3 protein: CASSNGQGNYGYTF. The DNA of the CDR3 is TGTGCCAGTAGTAACGGACAGGGGAACTATGGCTACACCTTC. The variable domain in full, with the rest retrieved from reference TRBV19 and TRBJ1-2, is DGGITQSPKYLFRKEGQNVTLSCEQNLNHDAMYWYRQDPGQGLRLIYYSQIVNDFQKGDIAEGYSVSREKKESFPLTVTSAQKNPTAFYLCASSNGQGNYGYTFGSGTRLTVV.

The chain couples TRBV5-1 to TRBJ2-3, with D maybe TRBD2 (6 bases). Trimming left V 0 bases short and J 2 bases short, with 10 bases between. Germline-derived CDR1 and CDR2 are SGHRS and YFSETQ. CDR3 length equals 15 residues. The CDR3 DNA is TGCGCCAGCAGCTTGGAGGGACTTGACACAGATACGCAGTATTTT. Translating gives CASSLEGLDTDTQYF.

The rearrangement joins TRBV7-9 to TRBJ2-1; a possible D gene is TRBD1 (6 bases). There are 12 residues in the CDR3. V lost 5 bases and J lost 8, with 10 bases in between. The germline V gene encodes CDR1 SEHNR and CDR2 FQNEAQ (reference sequence). The CDR3 DNA sequence: TGTGCCAGCAGCCGACAGGCTTATGAGCAGTTCTTC. Translation: CASSRQAYEQFF.

The rearrangement links TRBV27 to TRBJ2-7; 7 positions match TRBD2. V lost 2 bases to trimming and J lost 5 bases; unmatched junction nucleotides: 12. Germline-derived CDR1 and CDR2 are MNHEY and SMNVEV (reference sequence). The CDR3 runs to 16 residues. CDR3 sequence reads: CASSLTQLRGSDEQYF. In nucleotides, the CDR3 is TGTGCCAGCAGTTTAACCCAGTTGCGGGGGAGTGACGAGCAGTACTTC.

This chain uses TRBV5-6 with TRBJ2-7; D possibly corresponds to TRBD1 (6 bases). Trimming pared 2 bases from V and 6 bases from J, leaving 15 bases between. Looked up from germline, CDR1 is SGHDT and CDR2 is YYEEEE. The CDR3 extends over 14 amino acids. The CDR3 reads CASSFVGQTGEQYF. For the CDR3, the DNA is TGTGCCAGCAGCTTTGTCGGACAGACGGGCGAGCAGTACTTC.

The chain has TRBV12-5 and TRBJ2-2; TRBD2 matches at 9 bases. V dropped 6 bases and J dropped 2; count of bases not matched to a gene: 4. Germline V CDR1 and CDR2: LGHNT, FRNRAP. CDR3 length: 15 amino acids. The CDR3 nucleotides are TGTGCTAGTGGGGGACTAGCTATTAACACCGGGGAGCTGTTTTTT. Translation gives CASGGLAINTGELFF. The full variable domain, in which reference TRBV12-5 and TRBJ2-2 provide the parts outside the CDR3, is DARVTQTPRHKVTEMGQEVTMRCQPILGHNTVFWYRQTMMQGLELLAYFRNRAPLDDSGMPKDRFSAEMPDATLATLKIQPSEPRDSAVYFCASGGLAINTGELFFGEGSRLTVL.

The chain is built from TRBV11-2 and TRBJ2-3, with 13 nucleotides matching TRBD2. Per the germline V gene, CDR1 is SGHAT and CDR2 is FQNNGV. The junction had 12 bases not matched to a gene; V was cut back by 5 bases and J by 1 base. This CDR3 spans 19 amino acids. For the CDR3, the DNA is TGTGCCAGCAGCCAAGGCGGGGGACTAGCGGGACTCCGCACAGATACGCAGTATTTT. Encoded protein: CASSQGGGLAGLRTDTQYF.

The rearrangement joins TRBV2 to TRBJ2-3; 9 bases agree with TRBD2. CDR3 length equals 17 residues. The germline V gene encodes CDR1 SNHLY and CDR2 FYNNEI. V shed 3 bases, J shed 1 base, and the junction held 8 bases outside the gene matches. CDR3 amino acids: CASSESGTSGRTDTQYF. CDR3 DNA sequence: TGTGCCAGCAGTGAGAGTGGAACTAGCGGGCGCACAGATACGCAGTATTTT.

The V call is TRBV11-2, the J call TRBJ2-2; no clear D. The CDR3 contains 13 residues. Trimming left V 1 base short and J 6 bases short, with 6 bases between. Germline CDR1 SGHAT, CDR2 FQNNGV. CDR3 nucleotides: TGTGCCAGCAGCTTAGTGCGGTCCGGGGAGCTGTTTTTT. This codes for CASSLVRSGELFF.

The rearrangement joins TRBV5-1 to TRBJ2-6; 11 positions agree with TRBD1. This CDR3 contains 17 residues. After removal of 2 bases from V and 3 bases from J, the junction contained 4 bases not matched to a gene. Germline assignment: CDR1 SGHRS and CDR2 YFSETQ. The CDR3 loop reads CASSLGQGAGGANVLTF. For the CDR3, the DNA is TGCGCCAGCAGCTTAGGACAGGGGGCGGGTGGGGCCAACGTCCTGACTTTC.

The rearrangement links TRBV15 to TRBJ1-1; D perhaps matches TRBD1 (5 bases). Trimming cost V 3 bases and J 3 bases, with 8 bases left between them. The CDR3 runs 13 residues. Germline V CDR1 and CDR2: LNHNV, YYDKDF (reference sequence). The CDR3 is CATSSRGDTEAFF. The CDR3 coding sequence is TGTGCCACCAGCAGTCGGGGGGACACTGAAGCTTTCTTT.

The chain carries TRBV7-6 and TRBJ2-3; 14 bases agree with TRBD2. V trimming: 5 bases; J trimming: 4 bases; junction bases outside the gene matches: 8. The V gene's germline CDR1 is SGHVS and CDR2 FNYEAQ. The CDR3 is 17 residues long. The CDR3: CASSGGTSGSLSDTQYF. Here the CDR3 DNA reads TGTGCCAGCAGCGGGGGGACTAGCGGGAGTCTTTCAGATACGCAGTATTTT.

This chain links TRBV7-8 with TRBJ1-2; 12 nucleotides line up with TRBD1. Trimming took 5 bases from V and 6 from J; bases not matched to a gene: 7. Germline values: CDR1 SGHVS, CDR2 FQNEAQ. The CDR3 length is 15 residues. CDR3 protein: CASSRPGTGGDGYTF. The DNA for the CDR3 is TGTGCCAGCAGCCGTCCCGGGACAGGGGGCGATGGCTACACCTTC.

The chain has TRBV5-1 and TRBJ2-3; the match to TRBD2 covers 10 bases. Unmatched junction bases numbered 7, after V lost 6 bases and J lost 3 bases. The CDR3 is 15 amino acids. Germline CDR1 reads SGHRS; CDR2 reads YFSETQ. The CDR3 here is CASTSPAGGTDTQYF. The CDR3 DNA follows: TGCGCCAGCACTAGCCCAGCGGGAGGGACAGATACGCAGTATTTT.

The J gene is TRBJ2-2, the V gene TRBV9; TRBD2 matches 7 bases. The germline V gene encodes CDR1 SGDLS and CDR2 YYNGEE. This CDR3 has 16 amino acids. Unmatched junction bases numbered 4, after V lost 0 bases and J lost 2 bases. The CDR3 spells CASSVGLAVNTGELFF. As DNA, the CDR3 is TGTGCCAGCAGCGTAGGGCTAGCGGTAAACACCGGGGAGCTGTTTTTT.

The V and J genes are TRBV9 and TRBJ2-5; 9 nucleotides match TRBD2. The CDR3 runs to 16 residues. In germline, CDR1 is SGDLS, CDR2 YYNGEE. With V trimmed by 0 bases and J by 1 base, 4 bases remained unmatched. For the CDR3, the DNA is TGTGCCAGCAGCGTAGTAAGCGGGGGGACCCAAGAGACCCAGTACTTC. Translated, it gives CASSVVSGGTQETQYF.

The rearrangement joins TRBV5-4 to TRBJ2-2, with D uncertain. CDR3 length equals 15 residues. The germline V gene encodes CDR1 SGHNT and CDR2 YYREEE (reference sequence). V was trimmed by 2 bases and J by 2 bases, leaving 10 bases between them. Here the CDR3 reads CASSFGGSNTGELFF. CDR3 DNA: TGTGCCAGCAGCTTTGGCGGCTCTAACACCGGGGAGCTGTTTTTT.

The J gene is TRBJ2-5, the V gene TRBV7-7, with D perhaps matching TRBD1 (5 bases). Per germline, CDR1 SSHAT and CDR2 FNYEAQ (reference sequence). This CDR3 contains 15 residues. The V and J ends lost 5 bases and 4 bases respectively, with 17 bases between them. CDR3 sequence: CASSTQGNLGETQYF. CDR3 coding DNA: TGTGCCAGCAGCACGCAGGGTAATTTAGGAGAGACCCAGTACTTC.

The J gene is TRBJ2-5, the V gene TRBV18; D is unresolved. Near its end, the DNA agrees better with TRBJ2-7, so the J call may be wrong. CDR1 and CDR2 from the germline V gene are KGHSH and LQKENI. CDR3 length equals 13 residues. The CDR3 region is CASSPAQTYEQYF. As DNA, the CDR3 is TGTGCCAGCTCACCAGCACAGACCTACGAGCAGTACTTC.

This chain links TRBV6-5 with TRBJ1-2, with D possibly TRBD1 on 5 matching bases. V was cut by 5 bases and J by 8 bases, with 15 bases left in between. This CDR3 is 13 amino acids long. CDR1 and CDR2 from the germline V gene are MNHEY and SVGAGI. CDR3 sequence: CASSEQAALGYTF. The CDR3 DNA reads TGTGCCAGCAGTGAACAGGCGGCCTTGGGCTACACCTTC.

The V call is TRBV28, the J call TRBJ2-1; the match to TRBD2 covers 13 bases. This CDR3 spans 15 amino acids. The V segment lost 7 bases and the J segment 5 bases; nucleotides outside the gene matches: 5. Germline V gene sequence: CDR1 MDHEN, CDR2 SYDVKM. This chain's CDR3 is CASTNGLAGDNEQFF. The CDR3 bases are TGTGCCAGCACCAACGGACTAGCGGGGGACAATGAGCAGTTCTTC.

V and J are TRBV5-6 and TRBJ2-7, with a possible D match to TRBD1 (6 bases). CDR1 is SGHDT, CDR2 YYEEEE, per germline. Deletions cut 7 bases from V and 5 bases from J, with 13 bases between. CDR3 size: 12 residues. In nucleotides, the CDR3 is TGTGCCAGCCACAGGGTGACGCACGAGCAGTACTTC. Amino acid sequence: CASHRVTHEQYF.

This clone appeared a few times. V is TRBV11-2 and J is TRBJ1-1, with D perhaps TRBD1 (5 bases). V lost 3 bases and J 7 bases, leaving 12 bases between the germline ends. From germline, CDR1 is SGHAT and CDR2 FQNNGV. This CDR3 region has 13 residues. The CDR3 DNA reads TGTGCCAGCAGCTTTCGGCAGGGCAGTGAAGCTTTCTTT. Protein: CASSFRQGSEAFF.

The chain couples TRBV4-3 to TRBJ2-5, with TRBD2 matching 8 bases. In germline, CDR1 is LGHNA, CDR2 YSLEER. The CDR3 runs to 15 residues. Germline trimming cut 1 base from V and 2 bases from J; bases unmatched to any gene: 3. CDR3 region: CASSQGRGGQETQYF. In nucleotides, the CDR3 is TGCGCCAGCAGCCAAGGTCGGGGGGGGCAAGAGACCCAGTACTTC.

The rearrangement uses TRBV5-1 and TRBJ1-1, with 7 bases matching TRBD1. The CDR3 has 14 residues. Looked up from germline, CDR1 is SGHRS and CDR2 is YFSETQ. The junction had 4 bases not matched to a gene; V was cut back by 4 bases and J by 1 base. The DNA of the CDR3 is TGCGCCAGCAGCACGGGACAGAAGAACACTGAAGCTTTCTTT. This sequence encodes CASSTGQKNTEAFF.

The chain recombines TRBV28 with TRBJ2-7, with 14 bases fitting TRBD2. The CDR3 spans 16 residues. Germline V gene data show CDR1 as MDHEN and CDR2 as SYDVKM. V lost 4 bases, J lost 0 bases, and 2 bases stayed unmatched. In DNA form, the CDR3 reads TGTGCCAGCAGTTGGACTAGCGGGAGGACCTCCTACGAGCAGTACTTC. This encodes CASSWTSGRTSYEQYF. The entire variable domain, with the rest obtained from reference TRBV28 and TRBJ2-7, is as follows: DVKVTQSSRYLVKRTGEKVFLECVQDMDHENMFWYRQDPGLGLRLIYFSYDVKMKEKGDIPEGYSVSREKKERFSLILESASTNQTSMYLCASSWTSGRTSYEQYFGPGTRLTVT.

This rearrangement joins TRBV6-5 to TRBJ1-2, with D unclear. CDR3 length: 13 residues. From germline, CDR1 is MNHEY and CDR2 SVGAGI. The V and J ends lost 4 bases and 8 bases respectively, with 14 bases between them. The CDR3 sequence is CASSFRGSPGYTF. CDR3 DNA: TGTGCCAGCAGTTTCCGGGGAAGTCCGGGCTACACCTTC.

The chain recombines TRBV5-1 with TRBJ2-1, with TRBD2 matching 9 bases. Germline CDR1 SGHRS, CDR2 YFSETQ. The V and J ends lost 0 bases and 5 bases, in that order; junction bases with no gene match: 6. This CDR3 is 16 amino acids long. CDR3 residues: CASSLVLAGTNNEQFF. As DNA, the CDR3 is TGCGCCAGCAGCTTGGTTCTAGCGGGGACCAACAATGAGCAGTTCTTC.